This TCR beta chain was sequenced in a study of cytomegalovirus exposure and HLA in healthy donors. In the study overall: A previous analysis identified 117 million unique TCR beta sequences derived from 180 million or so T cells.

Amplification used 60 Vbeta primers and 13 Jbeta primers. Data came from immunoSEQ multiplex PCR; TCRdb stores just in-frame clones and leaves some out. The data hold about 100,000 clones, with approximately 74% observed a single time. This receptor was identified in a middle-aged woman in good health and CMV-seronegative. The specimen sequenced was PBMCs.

CDR3 region: CASSLVRDTQYF. The CDR3 DNA reads TGCGCCAGCAGCTTGGTTCGGGATACGCAGTATTTT. The chain couples TRBV5-1 to TRBJ2-3; no reliable D call. V gave up 0 bases and J gave up 6 bases, with 5 bases separating them. The CDR3 loop spans 12 amino acids. Germline V lookup: CDR1 SGHRS, CDR2 YFSETQ. The complete variable domain, with remaining parts taken from reference TRBV5-1 and TRBJ2-3, reads KAGVTQTPRYLIKTRGQQVTLSCSPISGHRSVSWYQQTPGQGLQFLFEYFSETQRNKGNFPGRFSGRQFSNSRSEMNVSTLELGDSALYLCASSLVRDTQYFGPGTRLTVL.